Following are 22 T cell receptor beta chains from one sample sequenced in a study of shared clonotypes between healthy human individuals. The table came from immunoSEQ multiplex PCR; TCRdb's copy has only in-frame clones and leaves some out. The repertoire consists of hundreds of thousands of clones, with 96% occurring once and the leading ten covering under 0.3%. Naive-designated CD8 cells lacked CD45RO, were positively enriched for CCR7, and omitted terminally differentiated effector memory CD45RA+ cells. Specimen: naive CD8+ T cells sorted from blood. Source of these receptors: a man aged 30 to 45 in good health.

V usage is TRBV5-1 and J usage is TRBJ2-1; TRBD1 might be the D (6 bases). The length of the CDR3 is 16 residues. Per germline, CDR1 SGHRS and CDR2 YFSETQ. V lost 0 bases and J lost 2, with 12 bases in between. The CDR3 sequence is CASSLADQGTYNEQFF. DNA of the CDR3: TGCGCCAGCAGCTTGGCCGATCAGGGGACCTACAATGAGCAGTTCTTC.

This chain uses TRBV10-2 with TRBJ2-3; D unclear. This CDR3 comprises 14 residues. Looked up from germline, CDR1 is WSHSY and CDR2 is SAAADI. V shed 8 bases and J shed 6 bases, with 18 bases lying between them. CDR3 loop: CASFSGNRADTQYF. As DNA, the CDR3 is TGCGCCAGCTTCTCCGGAAACCGCGCGGATACGCAGTATTTT.

The V gene is TRBV9, the J gene TRBJ2-3; the match to TRBD2 covers 9 bases. Looked up from germline, CDR1 is SGDLS and CDR2 is YYNGEE. The CDR3 has 16 amino acids. The trim removed 1 base at V and 2 bases at J, leaving 5 bases unmatched. CDR3 region: CASSVKAGGPTDTQYF. Written as DNA, the CDR3 is TGTGCCAGCAGCGTAAAGGCGGGAGGGCCCACAGATACGCAGTATTTT.

The V and J genes are TRBV6-5 and TRBJ1-1, with 7 bases lining up with TRBD1. V lost 6 bases, J lost 7 bases, and 14 bases stayed unmatched. This CDR3 is 15 amino acids long. Germline-derived CDR1 and CDR2 are MNHEY and SVGAGI. The CDR3 coding sequence is TGTGCCAGCAGCCTGACAGGGTGGTCGATCGGTGAAGCTTTCTTT. Translated: CASSLTGWSIGEAFF.

This chain connects TRBV29-1 to TRBJ2-1; 8 bases are a match to TRBD1. Losses at the gene ends were 1 base for V and 4 bases for J; bases not matched to a gene: 3. The CDR3 contains 14 residues. Looked up from germline, CDR1 is SQVTM and CDR2 is ANQGSEA. The CDR3 here is CSVEGTGSYNEQFF. Written as DNA, the CDR3 is TGCAGCGTTGAAGGGACAGGGTCATACAATGAGCAGTTCTTC.

The chain has TRBV4-1 and TRBJ2-7; D call uncertain. This CDR3 is built from 15 residues. Germline V gene sequence: CDR1 MGHRA, CDR2 YSYEKL. Trimming stripped 2 bases from V and 4 bases from J, with 15 bases between. The CDR3 coding sequence is TGCGCCAGCAGCCAAACCCGAGACGGAGTGTACGAGCAGTACTTC. It is translated as CASSQTRDGVYEQYF.

This chain uses TRBV6-5 with TRBJ2-7; 9 bases fit TRBD2. Germline V lookup: CDR1 MNHEY, CDR2 SVGAGI. The V gene end was trimmed by 2 bases and the J gene end by 0 bases; junction bases not matched to a gene: 2. The CDR3 extends over 15 amino acids. CDR3 sequence: CASSYGGRASYEQYF. The CDR3 nucleotides read TGTGCCAGCAGTTACGGCGGGAGGGCCTCCTACGAGCAGTACTTC.

This clone was seen only once. The sample carries other DNA sequences with the same CDR3. V is TRBV25-1 and J is TRBJ1-5, with TRBD1 matching 7 bases. CDR3 size: 13 residues. Unmatched junction bases numbered 3, after V lost 8 bases and J lost 2 bases. Germline V gives CDR1 MGHDK, CDR2 SYGVNS. The CDR3 loop is CASSTGGNQPQHF. Here the CDR3 DNA reads TGTGCCAGCTCCACAGGGGGCAATCAGCCCCAGCATTTT.

Points on this clone: Other DNA sequences in the same sample also yield this CDR3. The rearrangement uses TRBV7-9 and TRBJ2-7; 7 bases fit TRBD2. CDR3 length: 13 residues. With V trimmed by 5 bases and J by 2 bases, 3 bases remained unmatched. CDR1 is SEHNR and CDR2 is FQNEAQ in the germline V gene (reference sequence). The CDR3 bases are TGTGCCAGCAGCGTCGGGACTACCTACGAGCAGTACTTC. Translated, it gives CASSVGTTYEQYF.

J is TRBJ2-1 and V is TRBV7-2, with no clear D. The germline V gene has CDR1 SGHTA and CDR2 FQGNSA. Trimming took 7 bases from V and 1 from J, leaving 8 bases between them. This CDR3 is built from 13 residues. The CDR3 DNA is TGTGCCAGCATGGGTTTTTCCTACAATGAGCAGTTCTTC. The encoded protein is CASMGFSYNEQFF.

This clone was counted a single time. The CDR3 coding sequence is TGCGCCAGCAGCCTCGAAGGAGCGGGAGGGACCGGGGAGCTGTTTTTT. Its translation is CASSLEGAGGTGELFF. The V and J genes are TRBV4-1 and TRBJ2-2; 10 nucleotides match TRBD2. J lost 5 bases, V lost 4 bases, and 7 bases had no gene match. CDR1 MGHRA and CDR2 YSYEKL come from the germline V gene. The CDR3 is 16 amino acids.

V usage is TRBV29-1 and J usage is TRBJ2-3, with TRBD2 matching 10 bases. The CDR3 has 14 residues. Germline CDR1 and CDR2: SQVTM and ANQGSEA. V shed 6 bases, J shed 2 bases, and the junction held 5 bases outside the gene matches. CDR3 loop: CSVGLADNTDTQYF. CDR3 nucleotides: TGCAGCGTCGGACTAGCGGACAACACAGATACGCAGTATTTT.

This clone was counted a few times. The chain links TRBV10-2 to TRBJ2-7; D call uncertain. The CDR3 extends over 14 amino acids. From germline, CDR1 is WSHSY and CDR2 SAAADI. Trimming cost V 0 bases and J 1 base, with 7 bases left between them. CDR3 region: CASSESGLSYEQYF. CDR3 DNA sequence: TGCGCCAGCAGTGAGTCGGGCCTTTCCTACGAGCAGTACTTC.

The gene calls are TRBV7-8 and TRBJ2-2; D uncertain. The V gene lost 3 bases and the J gene lost 5 bases, with 4 bases spanning the gap. Germline CDR1 and CDR2: SGHVS and FQNEAQ. The length of the CDR3 is 12 residues. The CDR3 sequence: CASSFSTGELFF. In DNA form, the CDR3 reads TGTGCCAGCAGCTTTAGTACCGGGGAGCTGTTTTTT. Complete variable domain (other parts from reference TRBV7-8 and TRBJ2-2): GAGVSQSPRYKVAKRGQDVALRCDPISGHVSLFWYQQALGQGPEFLTYFQNEAQLDKSGLPSDRFFAERPEGSVSTLKIQRTQQEDSAVYLCASSFSTGELFFGEGSRLTVL.

This chain connects TRBV7-6 to TRBJ2-2, with TRBD1 identical over 11 bases. Germline V gene sequence: CDR1 SGHVS, CDR2 FNYEAQ. The CDR3 is 16 amino acids. J gave up 3 bases and V 5 bases, and 5 bases lay outside the gene matches. The CDR3 here is CASSGRDRGDTGELFF. Here the CDR3 DNA reads TGTGCCAGCAGCGGACGGGACAGGGGGGACACCGGGGAGCTGTTTTTT.

The chain carries TRBV4-1 and TRBJ2-7; 7 bases line up with TRBD2. Germline V gene lookup returns CDR1 MGHRA and CDR2 YSYEKL. Germline trimming cut 1 base from V and 13 bases from J; bases unmatched to any gene: 16. The CDR3 is made up of 15 amino acids. CDR3 protein: CASSQGVVASGGPYF. The DNA of the CDR3 is TGCGCCAGCAGCCAAGGTGTAGTGGCTAGCGGAGGGCCATACTTC.

On this clone: The same CDR3 also results from other DNA sequences found in this sample. The genes are TRBV7-9 and TRBJ1-5; D is undetermined. The CDR3 has 12 amino acids. Germline V gene lookup returns CDR1 SEHNR and CDR2 FQNEAQ (reference sequence). The germline V and J ends were trimmed by 1 base and 5 bases, with 3 bases remaining between them. DNA of the CDR3: TGTGCCAGCAGCTTAGACCATCAGCCCCAGCATTTT. Translating it yields CASSLDHQPQHF.

This chain connects TRBV4-3 to TRBJ2-7, with TRBD2 as a possible D gene (5 bases). V lost 1 base, J lost 4 bases, and 14 bases lay in between. The CDR3 runs 15 residues. Germline-derived CDR1 and CDR2 are LGHNA and YSLEER. The CDR3 bases are TGCGCCAGCAGCCAAGTCAGTGGGAGTCGGTACGAGCAGTACTTC. Amino acids: CASSQVSGSRYEQYF.

V usage is TRBV7-9 and J usage is TRBJ2-7, with D perhaps matching TRBD2 (6 bases). V dropped 3 bases and J dropped 5 bases, with 14 bases sitting between them. The CDR3 runs to 14 residues. Germline V gene sequence: CDR1 SEHNR, CDR2 FQNEAQ (reference sequence). Written as DNA, the CDR3 is TGTGCCAGCAGCTTGGGAGGATGGGGGGACGAGCAGTACTTC. Residues: CASSLGGWGDEQYF. The complete variable domain, with remaining parts taken from reference TRBV7-9 and TRBJ2-7, reads DTGVSQNPRHKITKRGQNVTFRCDPISEHNRLYWYRQTLGQGPEFLTYFQNEAQLEKSRLLSDRFSAERPKGSFSTLEIQRTEQGDSAMYLCASSLGGWGDEQYFGPGTRLTVT.

For this clone: Other DNA sequences in the same sample also yield this CDR3. The CDR3: CASSQDGGYEQYF. CDR3 bases: TGCGCCAGCAGCCAAGATGGAGGGTACGAGCAGTACTTC. V is TRBV4-3 and J is TRBJ2-7; possibly TRBD2 for D (6 bases). Germline CDR1 reads LGHNA; CDR2 reads YSLEER. CDR3 size: 13 residues. Trimming removed 0 bases at V and 4 bases at J, with 7 bases between.

This chain connects TRBV10-3 to TRBJ2-3; 12 bases are a match to TRBD2. CDR1 ENHRY and CDR2 SYGVKD come from the germline V gene. V trimming: 6 bases; J trimming: 3 bases; junction bases outside the gene matches: 4. The CDR3 contains 15 residues. CDR3 amino acids: CAISPGTSGTDTQYF. As DNA, the CDR3 is TGTGCCATCAGCCCCGGGACTAGCGGGACAGATACGCAGTATTTT.

The genes are TRBV7-7 and TRBJ2-7; D is possibly TRBD1 (6 bases). V lost 5 bases and J 3 bases, leaving 11 bases between the germline ends. The length of the CDR3 is 13 residues. The germline V gene has CDR1 SSHAT and CDR2 FNYEAQ (reference sequence). The CDR3: CASSTGRGYEQYF. The CDR3 nucleotides read TGTGCCAGCAGCACGGGCAGGGGCTACGAGCAGTACTTC.